The rows below give T cell receptor beta chains drawn from one sample of a study of T cell repertoires in cytomegalovirus infection. Each CDR3 protein gets one entry after TCRdb re-called the reads with MiXCR. Of approximately 120,000 distinct CDR3 sequences listed, approximately 30% are singletons. No antigen is known for these receptors. The sample consisted of CD8+ T cells from cultured PBMCs, taken from culture after CMV antigen stimulation. These TCRs come from a human donor in good health (CMV status not recorded). Some clones in this sample may be carry-over from other donors' samples. Both conserved end residues are part of each CDR3. A D gene is named only where the DNA matches it firmly. Clone size is stated in some rows and not others, as once, few, many or a class when expanded.

J: TRBJ2-4
V: TRBV7-2
D: -
size: many
DNA: TGTGCCAGCAGCTTAGCGAGCCAGAAAGCCAAAAACATTCAGTACTTC
CDR3: CASSLASQKAKNIQYF

J: TRBJ2-7
V: TRBV6-6
D: -
size: few
DNA: TGTGCCAGCAGTTACTCGAGGGGTCGGGACGAGCAGTACTTC
CDR3: CASSYSRGRDEQYF

J: TRBJ2-7
V: TRBV27
D: TRBD2
size: -
DNA: TGTGCCAGCAGTTTATCGGGCCTAGCGGGGACCACCTACGAGCAGTACTTC
CDR3: CASSLSGLAGTTYEQYF

J: TRBJ1-2
V: TRBV4-3
D: -
size: few
DNA: TGCGCCAGCAGCCAAGGAATGGTGATGGGCCTTAACTATGGCTACACCTTC
CDR3: CASSQGMVMGLNYGYTF

J: TRBJ1-1
V: TRBV5-6
D: -
size: -
DNA: TGTGCCAGCAGCTTGACGAACACTGAAGCTTACTTT
CDR3: CASSLTNTEAYF

J: TRBJ2-4
V: TRBV27
D: TRBD1
size: -
DNA: TGTGCCAGCAGGGGGACAGGGTTGGGCAAAAACATTCAGTACTTC
CDR3: CASRGTGLGKNIQYF

J: TRBJ2-1
V: TRBV19
D: TRBD1
size: few
DNA: TGTGCCAGTAGTATCAGTTATAGGCAGGGGGCTTACAATGAGCAGTTCTTC
CDR3: CASSISYRQGAYNEQFF

J: TRBJ2-1
V: TRBV29-1
D: -
size: -
DNA: TGCAGCGTGACTAGTACCAATGAGCAGTTCTTC
CDR3: CSVTSTNEQFF

J: TRBJ2-6
V: TRBV7-8
D: -
size: -
DNA: TGTGCCAGCAGCTTAGGGGCAGGGACCGGGGCCAACGTCCTGACTTTC
CDR3: CASSLGAGTGANVLTF

J: TRBJ2-1
V: TRBV27
D: TRBD2
size: few
DNA: TGTGCCAGCAGTATCGGGACTAGCGGGGGCCCCTACAATGAGCAGTTCTTC
CDR3: CASSIGTSGGPYNEQFF

J: TRBJ1-1
V: TRBV9
D: -
size: -
DNA: TGTGCCAGCAGCGTAGATAGGAACACTGAAGCTTTCTTT
CDR3: CASSVDRNTEAFF

J: TRBJ1-1
V: TRBV19
D: -
size: -
DNA: TGTGCCAGTAGTATTTCGGCAGGGAACACTGAAGCTTTCTTT
CDR3: CASSISAGNTEAFF

J: TRBJ2-1
V: TRBV7-2
D: TRBD2
size: many
DNA: TGTGCCAGCAGCCAAAGACTAGCGGGGGGGCGGGATGAGCAGTTCTTC
CDR3: CASSQRLAGGRDEQFF

J: TRBJ1-1
V: TRBV19
D: -
size: few
DNA: TGTGCCAGTAGTATAGCACCAGGACCCCGTGGGACTGAAGCTTTCTTT
CDR3: CASSIAPGPRGTEAFF

J: TRBJ2-7
V: TRBV7-9
D: -
size: -
DNA: TGTGCCAGCAGCGCCACAGGCTACGAGCAGTACTTC
CDR3: CASSATGYEQYF

J: TRBJ2-5
V: TRBV6-5
D: -
size: few
DNA: TGTGCCAGCAGTTACCTGTCGGCTAAGCAAGAGACCCAGTACTTC
CDR3: CASSYLSAKQETQYF

J: TRBJ1-5
V: TRBV4-3
D: -
size: few
DNA: TGCGCCAGCAGCCATTCCAGAGGTGGTCAGCCCCAGCATTTT
CDR3: CASSHSRGGQPQHF

J: TRBJ2-1
V: TRBV19
D: -
size: -
DNA: TGTGCCAGTAGAATAGATCTCGGTCACAATGAGCAGTTCTTC
CDR3: CASRIDLGHNEQFF

J: TRBJ2-2
V: TRBV2
D: TRBD1
size: few
DNA: TGTGCCAGCGGAACCCGGGACAGGGGAGCCGGGGAGCTGTTTTTT
CDR3: CASGTRDRGAGELFF

J: TRBJ1-5
V: TRBV7-6
D: -
size: few
DNA: TGTGCCAGCAGCCCCGAGGTTGGTGGCAATCAGCCCCAGCATTTT
CDR3: CASSPEVGGNQPQHF

J: TRBJ1-5
V: TRBV7-9
D: -
size: -
DNA: TGTGCCAGCAGCTTTGGGCAGGGGAATCAGCCCCAGCATTTT
CDR3: CASSFGQGNQPQHF

J: TRBJ2-2
V: TRBV4-1
D: -
size: -
DNA: TGCGCCAGCAGCCAAGATCTTTTACAGGGATCTTCCGGGGAGCTGTTTTTT
CDR3: CASSQDLLQGSSGELFF

J: TRBJ2-4
V: TRBV19
D: -
size: -
DNA: TGTGCCAGTAGCCCAGGACTCATTCAGTACTTC
CDR3: CASSPGLIQYF

J: TRBJ2-2
V: TRBV2
D: -
size: -
DNA: TGTGCCGAAGGGGAGGGGGACAACACCGGGGAGCTGTTTTTT
CDR3: CAEGEGDNTGELFF

J: TRBJ2-5
V: TRBV4-1
D: -
size: -
DNA: TGCGCCAGCAGCCAAGTTTGGGGGGCTAAAGAGACCCAGTACTTC
CDR3: CASSQVWGAKETQYF

J: TRBJ2-7
V: TRBV6-2/TRBV6-3
D: -
size: few
DNA: TGTGCCAGCAGTCTCACGTCAGGACAATACTACGAGCAGTACTTC
CDR3: CASSLTSGQYYEQYF

J: TRBJ1-1
V: TRBV6-1
D: -
size: -
DNA: TGTGCCAGCCTGAACACTGAAGCTTTCTTT
CDR3: CASLNTEAFF

J: TRBJ1-5
V: TRBV3-1
D: -
size: -
DNA: TGTGCCAGCAGCCAAGGCGGTGGGGCTCAGCCCCAGCATTTT
CDR3: CASSQGGGAQPQHF

J: TRBJ2-1
V: TRBV25-1
D: -
size: -
DNA: TGTGCCAGCACCCTCTTGGCTGCACAGTTCTTC
CDR3: CASTLLAAQFF

J: TRBJ1-5
V: TRBV6-1
D: TRBD1
size: -
DNA: TGTGCCAGCAGTTATGGGACAGGGGATTGGAATCAGCCCCAGCATTTT
CDR3: CASSYGTGDWNQPQHF

J: TRBJ1-2
V: TRBV2
D: TRBD1
size: few
DNA: TGTGCCAGCCGGGACAGGGACCCCCATCTCTATGGCTACACCTTC
CDR3: CASRDRDPHLYGYTF

J: TRBJ2-1
V: TRBV6-2/TRBV6-3
D: -
size: -
DNA: TGTGCCAGCAGCCCGTTTAACGGACCATCCTACAATGAGCAGTTCTTC
CDR3: CASSPFNGPSYNEQFF

J: TRBJ1-1
V: TRBV6-6
D: -
size: -
DNA: TGTGCCAGCAGTCGATCCCTCGGGGGCGGCACTAACACTGAAGCTTTCTTT
CDR3: CASSRSLGGGTNTEAFF

J: TRBJ2-1
V: TRBV5-1
D: -
size: once
DNA: TGCGCCAGCAGCTTGTATGGACAAGGGGCCTACAATGAGCAGTTCTTC
CDR3: CASSLYGQGAYNEQFF

J: TRBJ1-1
V: TRBV29-1
D: -
size: few
DNA: TGCAGCGTTGAAGGTGTAGGGGTCACTGAAGCTTTCTTT
CDR3: CSVEGVGVTEAFF

J: TRBJ1-2
V: TRBV28
D: TRBD1
size: few
DNA: TGTGCCAGCCGGCCAGGGGGCAACTATGGCTACACCTTC
CDR3: CASRPGGNYGYTF

J: TRBJ1-1
V: TRBV5-1
D: -
size: few
DNA: TGCGCCAGCAGCGCCAACAGTAACACTGAAGCTTTCTTT
CDR3: CASSANSNTEAFF

J: TRBJ2-3
V: TRBV6-6
D: -
size: -
DNA: TGTGCCAGCAGCCCGAACCCTTATTCAGATACGCAGTATTTT
CDR3: CASSPNPYSDTQYF

J: TRBJ1-2
V: TRBV29-1
D: TRBD1
size: -
DNA: TGCAGCGTTGGGGGGTATGGAGGGGGCGACTATGGCTACACCTTC
CDR3: CSVGGYGGGDYGYTF

J: TRBJ1-4
V: TRBV19
D: -
size: few
DNA: TGTGCCAGTAGTCCCCGAGCGGGCTGGGGTGAAAAACTGTTTTTT
CDR3: CASSPRAGWGEKLFF

J: TRBJ2-3
V: TRBV7-6
D: -
size: many
DNA: TGTGCCAGCAGCGCTTTTAGCGGAGATACGCAGTATTTT
CDR3: CASSAFSGDTQYF

J: TRBJ1-5
V: TRBV4-1
D: -
size: -
DNA: TGCGCCAGCAGCCAAGGACTGGATCAGCCCCAGCATTTT
CDR3: CASSQGLDQPQHF

J: TRBJ2-7
V: TRBV7-2
D: TRBD2
size: many
DNA: TGTGCCAGCAGCCCAATAGCGGGGGTCCGCCACGAGCAGTACTTC
CDR3: CASSPIAGVRHEQYF

J: TRBJ1-4
V: TRBV19
D: -
size: few
DNA: TGTGCCAGTAGTATAGAGTTGACAGATGAAAAACTGTTTTTT
CDR3: CASSIELTDEKLFF

J: TRBJ1-5
V: TRBV20-1
D: -
size: -
DNA: TGCAGTGCTCCCCGGGGAGGTGGAGTCAATCAGCCCCAGCATTTT
CDR3: CSAPRGGGVNQPQHF

J: TRBJ1-5
V: TRBV19
D: -
size: few
DNA: TGTGCCAGCGAGGGGGGGTATCGCCAGCCCCAGCATTTT
CDR3: CASEGGYRQPQHF

J: TRBJ1-1
V: TRBV27
D: -
size: once
DNA: TGTGCCAGCAGTCCCCCAGGGGTAAGGACTGAAGCTTTCTTT
CDR3: CASSPPGVRTEAFF

J: TRBJ1-2
V: TRBV7-2
D: -
size: few
DNA: TGTGCCAGCAGCTTAGTCGTGACAGGAAACTATGGCTACACCTTC
CDR3: CASSLVVTGNYGYTF

J: TRBJ2-7
V: TRBV7-2
D: -
size: -
DNA: TGTGCCAGCAGTCGACTAGAGTTCCCCTACGAGCAGTACTTC
CDR3: CASSRLEFPYEQYF

J: TRBJ2-7
V: TRBV11-2
D: TRBD1
size: few
DNA: TGTGCCAGCAGCTTAGCCCCGGGACAGGCCTACGAGCAGTACTTC
CDR3: CASSLAPGQAYEQYF

J: TRBJ1-4
V: TRBV28
D: -
size: few
DNA: TGTGCCAGCAGTTTTCGGCAGGGAACTAATGAAAAACTGTTTTTT
CDR3: CASSFRQGTNEKLFF

J: TRBJ2-1
V: TRBV7-8
D: -
size: -
DNA: TGTGCCAGCAGCTTAAACGGACCTGAGCAGTTCTTC
CDR3: CASSLNGPEQFF

J: TRBJ2-5
V: TRBV3-1
D: TRBD1
size: -
DNA: TGTGCCAGCAGCCAAGGATTCCGGGACAGGGGGTTACGAGAGACCCAGTACTTC
CDR3: CASSQGFRDRGLRETQYF

J: TRBJ1-5
V: TRBV4-1
D: -
size: -
DNA: TGCGCCAGCAGTAAACAGGGAATAGGGGGCAATCAGCCCCAGCATTTT
CDR3: CASSKQGIGGNQPQHF